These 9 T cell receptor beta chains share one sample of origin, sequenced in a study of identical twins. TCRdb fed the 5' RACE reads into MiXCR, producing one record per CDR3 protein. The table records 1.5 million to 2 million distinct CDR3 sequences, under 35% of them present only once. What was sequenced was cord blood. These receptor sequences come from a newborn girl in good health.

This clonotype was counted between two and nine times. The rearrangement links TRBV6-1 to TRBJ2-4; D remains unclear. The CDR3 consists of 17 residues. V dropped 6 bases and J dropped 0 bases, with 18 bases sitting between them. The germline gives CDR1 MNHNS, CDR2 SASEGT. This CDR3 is CASRHSTVALAKNIQYF. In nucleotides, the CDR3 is TGTGCCAGCAGGCACAGTACCGTCGCCCTAGCCAAAAACATTCAGTACTTC.

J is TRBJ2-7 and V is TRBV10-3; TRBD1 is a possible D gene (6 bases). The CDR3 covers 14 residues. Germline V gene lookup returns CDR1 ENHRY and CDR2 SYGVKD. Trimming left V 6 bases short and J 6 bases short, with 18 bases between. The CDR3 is CAISVPNRAGEQYF. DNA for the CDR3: TGTGCCATCAGCGTACCCAACAGGGCAGGCGAGCAGTACTTC.

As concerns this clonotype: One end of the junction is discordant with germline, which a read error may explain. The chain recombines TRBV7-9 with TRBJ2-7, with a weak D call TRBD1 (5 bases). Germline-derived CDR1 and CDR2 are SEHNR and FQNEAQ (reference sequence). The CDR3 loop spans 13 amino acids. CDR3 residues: CAGRPTGNYEQYF. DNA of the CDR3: TGTGCCGGCAGGCCAACAGGAAACTACGAGCAGTACTTC.

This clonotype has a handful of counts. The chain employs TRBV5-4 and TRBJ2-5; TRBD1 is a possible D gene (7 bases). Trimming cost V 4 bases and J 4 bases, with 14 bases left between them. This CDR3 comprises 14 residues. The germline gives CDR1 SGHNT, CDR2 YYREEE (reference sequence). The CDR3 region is CASSRRAGGETQYF. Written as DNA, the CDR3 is TGTGCCAGCAGCCGGAGGGCAGGGGGAGAGACCCAGTACTTC.

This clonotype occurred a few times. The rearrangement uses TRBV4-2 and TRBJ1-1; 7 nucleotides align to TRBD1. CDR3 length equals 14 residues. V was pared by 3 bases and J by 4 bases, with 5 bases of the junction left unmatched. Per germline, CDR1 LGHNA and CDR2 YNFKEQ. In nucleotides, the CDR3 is TGTGCCAGCAGCCAGTCCACAGGGGTCACTGAAGCTTTCTTT. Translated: CASSQSTGVTEAFF.

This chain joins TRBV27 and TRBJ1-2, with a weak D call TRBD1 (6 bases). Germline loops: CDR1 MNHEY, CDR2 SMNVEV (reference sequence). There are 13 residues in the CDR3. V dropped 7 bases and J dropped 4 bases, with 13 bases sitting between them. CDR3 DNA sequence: TGTGCCAGCACCAGGGGAGGAGGCTATGGCTACACCTTC. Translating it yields CASTRGGGYGYTF.

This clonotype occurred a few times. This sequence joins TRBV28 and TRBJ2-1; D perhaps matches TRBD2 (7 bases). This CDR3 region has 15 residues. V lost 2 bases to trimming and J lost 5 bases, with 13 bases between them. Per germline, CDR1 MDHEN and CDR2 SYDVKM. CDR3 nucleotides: TGTGCCAGCAGTTTACGGCGGGGGACAAACAATGAGCAGTTCTTC. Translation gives CASSLRRGTNNEQFF.

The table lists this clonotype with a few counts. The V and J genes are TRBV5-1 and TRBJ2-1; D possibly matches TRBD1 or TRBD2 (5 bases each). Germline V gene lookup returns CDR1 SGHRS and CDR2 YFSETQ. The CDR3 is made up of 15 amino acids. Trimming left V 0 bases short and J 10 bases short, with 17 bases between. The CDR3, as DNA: TGCGCCAGCAGCTTGGTGGGACGAGGCACAATAGAGCAGTTCTTC. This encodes CASSLVGRGTIEQFF.

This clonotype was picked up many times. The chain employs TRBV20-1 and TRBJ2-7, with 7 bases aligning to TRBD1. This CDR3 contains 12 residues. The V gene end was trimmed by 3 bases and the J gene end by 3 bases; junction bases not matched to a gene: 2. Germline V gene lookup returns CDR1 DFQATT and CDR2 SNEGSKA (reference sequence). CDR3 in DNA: TGCAGTGCTAGGGGGACAGTCTACGAGCAGTACTTC. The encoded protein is CSARGTVYEQYF.